Following are 5 T cell receptor beta chains from one sample sequenced in a study of cytomegalovirus exposure and HLA in healthy donors (TCRdb year 2017). Receptor amplification or capture employed the immunoSEQ multiplex PCR assay. In TCRdb, the immuneACCESS table is reduced to in-frame sequences with V and J assigned. These tables do not hold every clone; where another copy was compared, an unresolved V gene accounts for under half, and the others remain unexplained. In this sample the table shows 150,000 to 200,000 clones, 84% of which occur a single time. Roughly 13% of the sample comes from the top ten. The sample consisted of PBMCs. The receptors were sampled from a woman aged 25 to 39 in good health and CMV-seropositive.

The chain carries TRBV5-6 and TRBJ2-7; 11 bases line up with TRBD2. The CDR3 loop spans 16 amino acids. CDR1 SGHDT and CDR2 YYEEEE come from the germline V gene. V shed 4 bases and J 2 bases; nucleotides not matched to a gene: 8. The chain's CDR3 is CASSPGPGLAAYEQYF. CDR3 nucleotides: TGTGCCAGCAGCCCCGGGCCGGGACTAGCGGCCTACGAGCAGTACTTC.

The gene calls are TRBV5-6 and TRBJ1-5; possible D gene TRBD1, 6 bases. V shed 1 base and J shed 2 bases, with 13 bases lying between them. The CDR3 consists of 16 residues. The V gene's germline CDR1 is SGHDT and CDR2 YYEEEE. The CDR3 DNA is TGTGCCAGCAGCTTGTCAGGGGACTATCGCAATCAGCCCCAGCATTTT. Its protein product is CASSLSGDYRNQPQHF.

The rearrangement uses TRBV30 and TRBJ1-2; TRBD1 matches at 10 bases. Germline values: CDR1 GTSNPN, CDR2 SVGIG (reference sequence). The ends lost 4 bases at V and 5 bases at J; junction bases unmatched: 13. CDR3 size: 16 residues. The CDR3 sequence: CAWTSGTGVSGYGYTF. CDR3 DNA sequence: TGTGCCTGGACTTCGGGGACAGGGGTTTCGGGATATGGCTACACCTTC.

This chain links TRBV7-6 with TRBJ2-1; D is possibly TRBD1 (5 bases). The CDR3 contains 15 residues. The germline CDR1 and CDR2 sequences are SGHVS and FNYEAQ. V lost 4 bases, J lost 0 bases, and 10 bases lay in between. CDR3 region: CASSSRGSSYNEQFF. For the CDR3, the DNA is TGTGCCAGCAGCTCAAGGGGTAGCTCCTACAATGAGCAGTTCTTC.

The V and J genes are TRBV5-1 and TRBJ2-7; D is possibly TRBD2 (6 bases). Looked up from germline, CDR1 is SGHRS and CDR2 is YFSETQ. The CDR3 runs to 15 residues. With 0 bases removed from V and 1 base from J, the gap between germline ends came to 11 bases. The CDR3 DNA follows: TGCGCCAGCAGCTTGGACGGGGGTTTTTCCTACGAGCAGTACTTC. Translated, it gives CASSLDGGFSYEQYF.